One sample yielded the 16 T cell receptor beta chains listed below, sequenced in a study of CD8+CD57+ T cells in acquired aplastic anemia (dated by TCRdb to the late 2010s). Instrument used: Illumina HiSeq 2000. Genomic DNA served as template for TCR beta VDJ combination and CDR3 sequence profiling. TCRdb ran its own pipeline on the public reads, namely fastp trimming at Q25 and MiXCR clone calling, and kept in-frame beta chains. Each record represents a unique CDR3 protein, reported with the most common genes and DNA among its rows. The sample data list 80,000 or so distinct CDR3 sequences, and about 45% of these were observed just once. Approximately 60% of the sample goes to the ten largest clones. The sample consisted of sorted CD4+, CD8+, or CD8+CD57+ T cells (not recorded which) from PBMCs. All receptors derive from a human donor in good health, serving as a control.

V gene TRBV29-1 combines with J gene TRBJ1-2; tentatively, D is TRBD1 (5 bases). There are 12 residues in the CDR3. The germline V gene encodes CDR1 SQVTM and CDR2 ANQGSEA. Trimming pared 5 bases from V and 5 bases from J, leaving 12 bases between. This chain's CDR3 is CSVTDDRYGYTF. The CDR3 region has the DNA TGCAGCGTTACTGACGACAGATATGGCTACACCTTC.

The chain employs TRBV10-2 and TRBJ2-5; D uncertain. The germline V and J ends were trimmed by 10 bases and 2 bases, with 11 bases remaining between them. CDR1 WSHSY and CDR2 SAAADI come from the germline V gene. This CDR3 has 12 residues. The CDR3 DNA follows: TGCGCCACCGCCGACGGGCAAGAGACCCAGTACTTC. Translating gives CATADGQETQYF.

Only one count was recorded for this clonotype. The rearrangement links TRBV25-1 to TRBJ2-3, with 7 bases fitting TRBD2. With V trimmed by 3 bases and J by 10 bases, 10 bases remained unmatched. The CDR3 is 14 residues long. Looked up from germline, CDR1 is MGHDK and CDR2 is SYGVNS. DNA of the CDR3: TGTGCCAGCAGTGAGCCCGGACTAGTAAGTGCGCAGTATTTT. It translates to CASSEPGLVSAQYF.

This chain uses TRBV10-3 with TRBJ1-2; 7 bases match TRBD1. From germline, CDR1 is ENHRY and CDR2 SYGVKD. This CDR3 has 13 residues. The V gene end was trimmed by 10 bases and the J gene end by 4 bases; junction bases not matched to a gene: 9. The CDR3 loop is CASNRDSSYGYTF. CDR3 coding DNA: TGTGCCAGCAACAGGGACAGCAGCTATGGCTACACCTTC.

This clonotype was counted between two and nine times. The chain recombines TRBV5-5 with TRBJ1-1, with D maybe TRBD1 (6 bases). The V and J ends lost 2 bases and 0 bases respectively, with 11 bases between them. The CDR3 covers 15 residues. Germline CDR1 and CDR2: SGHKS and YYEKEE (reference sequence). Here the CDR3 DNA reads TGTGCCAGCAGCTTTTTAGGACAGATGAACACTGAAGCTTTCTTT. This gives the protein CASSFLGQMNTEAFF.

The chain combines TRBV11-1 with TRBJ1-4; TRBD1 matches 7 bases. The junction had 9 bases not matched to a gene; V was cut back by 4 bases and J by 4 bases. The CDR3 covers 16 residues. Germline V gene lookup returns CDR1 SGHAT and CDR2 FQDESV (reference sequence). CDR3 sequence: CASSSSPTGFNEKLFF. The CDR3, as DNA: TGTGCCAGCAGCTCCTCCCCGACAGGGTTTAATGAAAAACTGTTTTTT.

This clonotype was seen repeatedly, ten times or more. This chain links TRBV20-1 with TRBJ2-2; D not resolved. This CDR3 has 12 residues. The V and J ends lost 7 bases and 6 bases respectively, with 12 bases between them. Germline V CDR1 and CDR2: DFQATT, SNEGSKA (reference sequence). The CDR3 DNA follows: TGCAGTGTCCCGGGTGGGTCCGGGGAGCTGTTTTTT. Its translation: CSVPGGSGELFF.

This clonotype was detected ten times or more. V is TRBV12-3 or TRBV12-4 and J is TRBJ1-2; D may be TRBD1 (5 bases). This CDR3 spans 14 amino acids. Trimming took off 3 bases at V and 2 bases at J, with 10 bases between the two ends. CDR3 loop: CASSLGGTNYGYTF. The CDR3 DNA sequence: TGTGCCAGCAGTTTGGGGGGGACCAACTATGGCTACACCTTC.

This clonotype was recorded many times. The V and J genes are TRBV7-9 and TRBJ2-1, with 7 nucleotides matching TRBD2. CDR1 and CDR2 from the germline V gene are SEHNR and FQNEAQ (reference sequence). V lost 5 bases and J lost 5; bases outside the gene matches: 3. The CDR3 covers 13 residues. CDR3 sequence (DNA): TGTGCCAGCAGCGTCACTAGCGACAATGAGCAGTTCTTC. Residues: CASSVTSDNEQFF.

The V gene is TRBV15, the J gene TRBJ2-7; D may be TRBD2 (6 bases). This CDR3 spans 12 amino acids. The V gene lost 8 bases and the J gene lost 7 bases, with 15 bases spanning the gap. From germline, CDR1 is LNHNV and CDR2 YYDKDF (reference sequence). The CDR3 spells CATSPTRVEQYF. The CDR3 nucleotides read TGTGCCACCTCTCCGACTAGGGTGGAGCAGTACTTC.

This chain joins TRBV6-5 and TRBJ2-1, with no clear D. CDR1 is MNHEY and CDR2 is SVGAGI in the germline V gene. The CDR3 runs 13 residues. The V end was cut by 2 bases, the J end by 6 bases, with 8 bases between. DNA for the CDR3: TGTGCCAGCAGTTACAACCAGGCCAATGAGCAGTTCTTC. This gives the protein CASSYNQANEQFF.

V gene TRBV2 combines with J gene TRBJ2-2; D possibly corresponds to TRBD1 (5 bases). The CDR3 extends over 14 amino acids. Trimming took 7 bases from V and 4 from J, leaving 13 bases between them. Germline CDR1 SNHLY, CDR2 FYNNEI. In DNA form, the CDR3 reads TGTGCCAGCACTCCAGGCAGGGCCACCGGGGAGCTGTTTTTT. Translation gives CASTPGRATGELFF.

Ten or more counts support this clonotype. The V gene is TRBV7-2, the J gene TRBJ2-1, with TRBD2 matching over 13 bases. The CDR3 is made up of 15 amino acids. V gave up 10 bases and J gave up 4 bases; unmatched junction bases: 7. CDR1 is SGHTA, CDR2 FQGNSA, per germline. The CDR3, as DNA: TGTGCCACGACCGTGGGACTAGCGGGGTACAATGAGCAGTTCTTC. It specifies CATTVGLAGYNEQFF.

This clonotype has ten or more counts. The DNA of the CDR3 is TGTGCCACCACGTCGGGGGAGAACGAGCAGTACTTC. It specifies CATTSGENEQYF. The chain joins TRBV11-3 to TRBJ2-7, with D possibly TRBD2 on 6 matching bases. There are 12 residues in the CDR3. Trimming removed 10 bases at V and 5 bases at J, with 15 bases between. The germline V gene has CDR1 SGHNT and CDR2 YENEEA.

This clonotype has more than one count but fewer than ten. The genes are TRBV5-1 and TRBJ2-1; D is ambiguous. Germline values: CDR1 SGHRS, CDR2 YFSETQ. The CDR3 contains 15 residues. The V and J ends lost 2 bases and 2 bases respectively, with 11 bases between them. The CDR3 bases are TGCGCCAGCAGCTTTATGGCGGCCACCTACAATGAGCAGTTCTTC. Protein: CASSFMAATYNEQFF.

The V gene is TRBV10-2, the J gene TRBJ1-1; TRBD1 is a possible D gene (5 bases). Germline CDR1 and CDR2: WSHSY and SAAADI. Trimming left V 4 bases short and J 0 bases short, with 6 bases between. The CDR3 totals 13 residues. The CDR3 protein is CASSGRVNTEAFF. For the CDR3, the DNA is TGCGCCAGCAGTGGCAGGGTGAACACTGAAGCTTTCTTT.